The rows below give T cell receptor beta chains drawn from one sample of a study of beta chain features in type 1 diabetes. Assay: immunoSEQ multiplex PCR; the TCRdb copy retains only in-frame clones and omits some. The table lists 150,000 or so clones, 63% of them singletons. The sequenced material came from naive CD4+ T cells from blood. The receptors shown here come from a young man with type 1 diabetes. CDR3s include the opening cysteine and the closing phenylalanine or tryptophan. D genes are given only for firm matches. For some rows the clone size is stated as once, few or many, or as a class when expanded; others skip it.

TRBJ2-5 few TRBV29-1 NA CSAGRGAPQETQYF TGCAGCGCTGGGCGAGGGGCACCCCAAGAGACCCAGTACTTC
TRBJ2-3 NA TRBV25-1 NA CASSDSSRVDTQYF TGTGCCAGCAGTGATTCATCAAGGGTTGATACGCAGTATTTT
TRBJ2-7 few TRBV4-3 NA CASSQDIPLWGNEGEQYF TGCGCCAGCAGCCAAGACATACCCCTGTGGGGAAATGAGGGTGAGCAGTACTTC
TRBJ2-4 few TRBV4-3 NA CASSQALTVKNIQYF TGCGCCAGCAGCCAAGCATTGACAGTGAAAAACATTCAGTACTTC
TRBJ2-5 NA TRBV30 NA CAWRGVETQYF TGTGCCTGGCGGGGTGTCGAGACCCAGTACTTC
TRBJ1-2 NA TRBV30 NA CAWSVSGYGYTF TGTGCCTGGAGTGTAAGTGGCTATGGCTACACCTTC
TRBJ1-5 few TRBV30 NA CAWSYGGNQPQHF TGTGCCTGGAGTTATGGGGGCAATCAGCCCCAGCATTTT
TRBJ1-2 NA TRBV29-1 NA CSAPTGYGYTF TGCAGCGCTCCAACAGGGTATGGCTACACCTTC
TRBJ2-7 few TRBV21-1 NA CASSKQRTAAKYEQYF TGTGCCAGCAGCAAACAGCGAACAGCGGCGAAGTACGAGCAGTACTTC
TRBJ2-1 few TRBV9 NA CASSVEQSSYNEQFF TGTGCCAGCAGCGTTGAACAGAGCTCCTACAATGAGCAGTTCTTC
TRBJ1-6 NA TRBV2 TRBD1 CASSEYPGGSPLHF TGTGCCAGCAGTGAATACCCAGGGGGTTCACCCCTCCACTTT
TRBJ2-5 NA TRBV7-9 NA CASSLALTRQETQYF TGTGCCAGCAGCTTAGCGCTCACCCGACAGGAGACCCAGTACTTC
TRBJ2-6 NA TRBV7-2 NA CASSSSGANVLTF TGTGCCAGCAGCTCGTCTGGGGCCAACGTCCTGACTTTC
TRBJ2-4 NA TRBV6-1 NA CASRGSKNIQYF TGTGCCAGCAGGGGGTCCAAAAACATTCAGTACTTC
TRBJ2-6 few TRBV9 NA CASSVATAGANVLTF TGTGCCAGCAGCGTAGCGACAGCTGGGGCCAACGTCCTGACTTTC
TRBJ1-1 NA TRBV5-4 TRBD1 CASTLPGTEGTEAFF TGTGCCAGCACCTTACCCGGGACAGAAGGGACTGAAGCTTTCTTT
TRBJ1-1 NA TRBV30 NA CAWDVGAEAFF TGTGCCTGGGACGTGGGTGCTGAAGCTTTCTTT
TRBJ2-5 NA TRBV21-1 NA CASSTITGDLETQYF TGTGCCAGCAGCACGATCACAGGAGATTTGGAGACCCAGTACTTC
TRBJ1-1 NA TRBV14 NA CASSFAQNTEAFF TGTGCCAGCAGCTTCGCACAGAACACTGAAGCTTTCTTT
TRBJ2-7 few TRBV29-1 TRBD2 CSVVGGGLSDEQYF TGCAGCGTTGTAGGTGGGGGACTATCCGACGAGCAGTACTTC
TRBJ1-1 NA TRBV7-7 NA CASSRDRNTEAFF TGTGCTAGCAGCCGCGACAGGAACACTGAAGCTTTCTTT
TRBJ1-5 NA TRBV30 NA CAWSEGYSNQPQHF TGTGCCTGGAGTGAGGGTTATAGCAATCAGCCCCAGCATTTT
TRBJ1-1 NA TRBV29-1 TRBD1 CSGSGQMNTEAFF TGCAGCGGGTCGGGACAGATGAACACTGAAGCTTTCTTT
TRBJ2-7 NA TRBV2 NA CASSEEAYYEQYF TGTGCCAGCAGTGAAGAGGCTTACTACGAGCAGTACTTC
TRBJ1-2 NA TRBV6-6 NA CASSYDTYNYGYTF TGTGCCAGCAGTTACGACACATATAACTATGGCTACACCTTC
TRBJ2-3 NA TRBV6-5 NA CASSPDNTDTQYF TGTGCCAGCAGTCCTGACAACACAGATACGCAGTATTTT
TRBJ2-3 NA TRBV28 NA CASSGRRTITDTQYF TGTGCCAGCAGTGGCCGACGGACTATCACAGATACGCAGTATTTT
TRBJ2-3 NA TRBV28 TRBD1 CASSSPGTVTDTQYF TGTGCCAGCAGTTCCCCCGGGACAGTCACAGATACGCAGTATTTT
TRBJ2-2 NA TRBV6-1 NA CASSRENTGELFF TGTGCCAGCAGTCGGGAGAACACCGGGGAGCTGTTTTTT
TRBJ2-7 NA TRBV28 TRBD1 CASSLAPDREQYF TGTGCCAGCAGTTTGGCGCCGGACAGGGAGCAGTACTTC
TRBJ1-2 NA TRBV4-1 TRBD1 CASSPGTGDGYTF TGCGCCAGCAGCCCCGGGACAGGGGATGGCTACACCTTC
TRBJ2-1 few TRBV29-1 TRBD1 CSSGQVHNEQFF TGCAGCTCCGGACAGGTCCACAATGAGCAGTTCTTC
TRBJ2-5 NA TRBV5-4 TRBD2 CASSLTSGGEETQYF TGTGCCAGCAGCTTGACTAGCGGGGGGGAAGAGACCCAGTACTTC
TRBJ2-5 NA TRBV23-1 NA CASRRLRVSAQETQYF TGCGCCAGCAGGCGTCTCAGGGTCAGCGCCCAAGAGACCCAGTACTTC
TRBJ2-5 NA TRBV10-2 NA CATSSFQETQYF TGCGCCACCTCTTCCTTTCAAGAGACCCAGTACTTC
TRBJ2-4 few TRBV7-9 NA CASSLSQGMGIQYF TGTGCCAGCAGCTTGAGTCAGGGAATGGGCATTCAGTACTTC
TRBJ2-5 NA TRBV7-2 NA CASSFSRGGYGDF TGTGCCAGCAGCTTCTCTCGCGGGGGCTACGGCGACTTC
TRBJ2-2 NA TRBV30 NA CALASRRGGNTGELFF TGTGCCTTGGCTTCAAGGAGGGGGGGAAACACCGGGGAGCTGTTTTTT
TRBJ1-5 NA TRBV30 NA CAWSADDSNQPQHF TGTGCCTGGAGTGCAGACGACAGCAATCAGCCCCAGCATTTT
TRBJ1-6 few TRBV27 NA CASSLSMGGLESSPLHF TGTGCCAGCAGTTTATCCATGGGGGGGCTCGAGTCCTCACCCCTCCACTTT
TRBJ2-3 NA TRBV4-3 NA CASSPNGRPDTQYF TGCGCCAGCAGCCCTAACGGGAGACCAGATACGCAGTATTTT
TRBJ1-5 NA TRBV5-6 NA CASSLGPPNSNQPQHF TGTGCCAGCAGCTTGGGACCCCCGAATAGCAATCAGCCCCAGCATTTT
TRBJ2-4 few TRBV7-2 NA CASSLVHSAYRNIQYF TGTGCCAGCAGCTTAGTACACTCGGCTTATCGAAACATTCAGTACTTC
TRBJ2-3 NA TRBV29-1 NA CSVAILARTDTQYF TGCAGCGTTGCAATCTTAGCCCGCACAGATACGCAGTATTTT
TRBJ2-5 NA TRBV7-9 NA CASSPRAEETQYF TGTGCCAGCAGCCCAAGGGCAGAAGAGACCCAGTACTTC
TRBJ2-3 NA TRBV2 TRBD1 CASSYTGTGSTDTQYF TGTGCCAGCAGCTATACCGGGACAGGGAGCACAGATACGCAGTATTTT
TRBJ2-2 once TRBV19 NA CASRGLGNNTGELFF TGTGCCAGCAGAGGGCTGGGAAATAACACCGGGGAGCTGTTTTTT
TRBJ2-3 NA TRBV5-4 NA CASSLAGTSTDTQYF TGTGCCAGCAGCTTGGCGGGGACTAGCACAGATACGCAGTATTTT
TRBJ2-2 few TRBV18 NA CASSHGPTGELFF TGTGCCAGCTCACATGGGCCCACCGGGGAGCTGTTTTTT
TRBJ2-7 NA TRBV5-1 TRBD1 CASSEGQGPYEQYF TGCGCCAGCAGCGAGGGACAGGGCCCCTACGAGCAGTACTTC
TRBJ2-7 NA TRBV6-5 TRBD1 CASRTDRASYEQYF TGTGCCAGCAGAACCGACAGGGCCTCCTACGAGCAGTACTTC
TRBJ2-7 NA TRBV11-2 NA CASSLDSTYEQYF TGTGCCAGCAGCCTTGACAGTACCTACGAGCAGTACTTC
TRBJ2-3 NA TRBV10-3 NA CAIGTGDTQYF TGTGCCATCGGGACCGGTGATACGCAGTATTTT
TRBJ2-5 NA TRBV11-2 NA CASISQETQYF TGTGCCAGCATCTCCCAAGAGACCCAGTACTTC
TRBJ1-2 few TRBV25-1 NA CASSLAGEYGYTF TGTGCCAGCAGTCTGGCCGGAGAGTACGGCTACACCTTC
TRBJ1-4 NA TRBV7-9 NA CASSSDDEKLFF TGTGCCAGCAGCTCCGATGATGAAAAACTGTTTTTT
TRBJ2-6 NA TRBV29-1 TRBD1 CSVEGTGQSGANVLTF TGCAGCGTTGAGGGGACAGGCCAGTCTGGGGCCAACGTCCTGACTTTC
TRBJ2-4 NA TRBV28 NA CASSHRDIQYF TGTGCCAGCAGTCACCGGGACATTCAGTACTTC
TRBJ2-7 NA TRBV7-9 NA CASSFSTAAEQYF TGTGCCAGCAGCTTCTCGACGGCTGCCGAGCAGTACTTC
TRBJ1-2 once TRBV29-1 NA CSVEIGNYGYTF TGCAGCGTTGAAATAGGGAACTATGGCTACACCTTC